The 8 T cell receptor beta chains reported below all come from one sample, sequenced in a study of blood T cell repertoires in COVID-19. The table came from immunoSEQ multiplex PCR; TCRdb's copy has only in-frame clones and leaves some out. The repertoire holds more than 150,000 clones, approximately 80% seen once, with roughly 2.9% in the top ten. The sample comprised peripheral blood. Receptor source: a woman aged 60-75 years with acute or convalescent COVID-19.

V usage is TRBV3-1 (or the pseudogene TRBV3-2) and J usage is TRBJ1-5; D unclear. The CDR3 loop spans 13 amino acids. V shed 0 bases and J shed 11 bases, with 11 bases lying between them. Germline V lookup: CDR1 LGHDT, CDR2 YNNKEL (reference sequence). CDR3 DNA: TGTGCCAGCAGCCAAGACTTGGTTGGAGCCCAGCATTTT. Translation gives CASSQDLVGAQHF.

This chain joins TRBV18 and TRBJ2-7; 12 nucleotides align to TRBD2. CDR3 length equals 14 residues. V dropped 6 bases and J dropped 2; count of bases not matched to a gene: 2. Germline values: CDR1 KGHSH, CDR2 LQKENI. The CDR3 loop reads CASSPSGGAYEQYF. The CDR3 DNA follows: TGTGCCAGCTCGCCTAGCGGGGGGGCCTACGAGCAGTACTTC.

This clone has only a few counts. This chain uses TRBV28 with TRBJ1-2; D gene ambiguous. CDR1 MDHEN and CDR2 SYDVKM come from the germline V gene. V lost 2 bases to trimming and J lost 2 bases, with 9 bases between them. The CDR3 contains 14 residues. Written as DNA, the CDR3 is TGTGCCAGCAGTTTAAACCGTCAGAACTATGGCTACACCTTC. This codes for CASSLNRQNYGYTF.

In its sample, this clone was seen a few times. The DNA for the CDR3 is TGTGCCAGCAGCTTGGGGGGAGGTGTTAACTATGGCTACACCTTC. Translated, it gives CASSLGGGVNYGYTF. The chain links TRBV7-2 to TRBJ1-2; TRBD1 is a possible D gene (5 bases). Germline CDR1 SGHTA, CDR2 FQGNSA. Trimming pared 3 bases from V and 1 base from J, leaving 12 bases between. This CDR3 has 15 amino acids. Based on the CDR3 plus reference TRBV7-2 and TRBJ1-2, the full variable domain is GAGVSQSPSNKVTEKGKDVELRCDPISGHTALYWYRQSLGQGLEFLIYFQGNSAPDKSGLPSDRFSAERTGGSVSTLTIQRTQQEDSAVYLCASSLGGGVNYGYTFGSGTRLTVV.

The V call is TRBV6-5, the J call TRBJ2-7; D perhaps matches TRBD2 (6 bases). V was shortened by 4 bases and J by 6 bases, with 19 bases between the two germline ends. Looked up from germline, CDR1 is MNHEY and CDR2 is SVGAGI. The CDR3 contains 15 residues. The CDR3 DNA reads TGTGCCAGCAGTTCGCGTGGGACTCCCGGTGGCGAGCAGTACTTC. Its translation is CASSSRGTPGGEQYF.

The V gene is TRBV23-1, the J gene TRBJ1-2; TRBD1 matches at 8 bases. TRBV23-1 is assigned to the ORF class and has an uncertain function. This CDR3 has 13 amino acids. V lost 0 bases to trimming and J lost 8 bases; unmatched junction nucleotides: 2. CDR3 region: CASSQSGQGGYTF. CDR3 bases: TGCGCCAGCAGTCAATCCGGACAGGGAGGCTACACCTTC.

V usage is TRBV2 and J usage is TRBJ1-1; 10 bases fit TRBD1. V shed 6 bases, J shed 6 bases, and the junction held 10 bases outside the gene matches. CDR3 length: 15 amino acids. Germline values: CDR1 SNHLY, CDR2 FYNNEI. Here the CDR3 reads CASRPPRDRGPEAFF. CDR3 in DNA: TGTGCCAGCAGACCCCCCCGGGACAGGGGACCTGAAGCTTTCTTT.

This chain joins TRBV11-2 and TRBJ1-2; TRBD1 matches at 8 bases. The CDR3 sequence is 17 residues long. CDR1 is SGHAT, CDR2 FQNNGV, per germline. V gave up 0 bases and J gave up 6 bases; unmatched junction bases: 12. The CDR3 DNA sequence: TGTGCCAGCAGCTTAGAAGTGGGGCGTCAGGGGGCACATGGCTACACCTTC. It translates to CASSLEVGRQGAHGYTF.